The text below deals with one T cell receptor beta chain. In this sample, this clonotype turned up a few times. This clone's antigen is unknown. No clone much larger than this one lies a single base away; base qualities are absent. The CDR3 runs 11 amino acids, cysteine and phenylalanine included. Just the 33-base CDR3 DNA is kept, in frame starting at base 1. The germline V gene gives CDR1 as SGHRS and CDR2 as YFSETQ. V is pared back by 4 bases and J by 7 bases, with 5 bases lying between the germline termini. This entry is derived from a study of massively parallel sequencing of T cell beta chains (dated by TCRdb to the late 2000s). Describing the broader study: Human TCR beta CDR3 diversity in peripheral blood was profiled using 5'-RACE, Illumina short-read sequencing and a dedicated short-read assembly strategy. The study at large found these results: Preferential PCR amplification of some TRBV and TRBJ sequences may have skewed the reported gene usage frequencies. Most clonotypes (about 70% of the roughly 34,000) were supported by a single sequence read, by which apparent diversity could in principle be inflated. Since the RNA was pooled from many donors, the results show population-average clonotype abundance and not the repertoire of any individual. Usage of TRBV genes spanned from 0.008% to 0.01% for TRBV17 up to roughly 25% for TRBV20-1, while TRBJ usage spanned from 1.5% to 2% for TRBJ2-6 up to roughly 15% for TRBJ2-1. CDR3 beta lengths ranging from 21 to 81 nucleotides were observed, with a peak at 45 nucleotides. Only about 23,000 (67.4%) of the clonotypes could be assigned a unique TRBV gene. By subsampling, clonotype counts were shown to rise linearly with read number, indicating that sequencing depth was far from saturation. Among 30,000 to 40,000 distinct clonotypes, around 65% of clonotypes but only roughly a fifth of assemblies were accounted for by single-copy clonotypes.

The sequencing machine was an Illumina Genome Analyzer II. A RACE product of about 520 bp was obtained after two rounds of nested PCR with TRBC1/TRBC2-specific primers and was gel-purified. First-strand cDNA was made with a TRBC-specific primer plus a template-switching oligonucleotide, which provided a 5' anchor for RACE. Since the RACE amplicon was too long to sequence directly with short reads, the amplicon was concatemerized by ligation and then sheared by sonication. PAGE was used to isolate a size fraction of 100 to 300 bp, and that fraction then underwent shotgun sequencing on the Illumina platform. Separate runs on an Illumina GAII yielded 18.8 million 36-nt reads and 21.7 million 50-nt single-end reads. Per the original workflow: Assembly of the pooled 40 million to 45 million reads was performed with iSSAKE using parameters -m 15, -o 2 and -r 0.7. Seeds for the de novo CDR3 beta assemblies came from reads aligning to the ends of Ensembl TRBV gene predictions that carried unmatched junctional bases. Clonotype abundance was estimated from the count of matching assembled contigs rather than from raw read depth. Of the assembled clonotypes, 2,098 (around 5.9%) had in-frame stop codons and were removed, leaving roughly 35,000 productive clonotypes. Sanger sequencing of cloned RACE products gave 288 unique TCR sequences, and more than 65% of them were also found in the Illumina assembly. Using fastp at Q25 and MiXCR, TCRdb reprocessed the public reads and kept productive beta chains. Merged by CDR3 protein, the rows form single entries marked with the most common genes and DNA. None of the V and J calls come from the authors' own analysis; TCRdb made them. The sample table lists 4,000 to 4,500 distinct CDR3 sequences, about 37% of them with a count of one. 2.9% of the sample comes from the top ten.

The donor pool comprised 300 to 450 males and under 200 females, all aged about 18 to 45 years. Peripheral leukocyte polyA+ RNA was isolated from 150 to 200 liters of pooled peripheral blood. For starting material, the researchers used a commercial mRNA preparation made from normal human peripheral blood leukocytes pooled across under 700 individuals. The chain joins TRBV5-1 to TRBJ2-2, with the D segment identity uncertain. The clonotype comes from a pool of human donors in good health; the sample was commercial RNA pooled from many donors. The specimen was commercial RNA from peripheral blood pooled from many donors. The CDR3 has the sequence CASSNYGELFF. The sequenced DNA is TGCGCCAGCAGCAACTACGGGGAGCTGTTTTTT.